These T cell receptor beta chains were read from a single sample in a study of CD8+CD57+ T cells in acquired aplastic anemia. TCRdb recomputed calls from the reads with MiXCR, one row per CDR3 protein. Among roughly 420,000 distinct CDR3 sequences listed, 60% to 80% were seen once. The sample comprised sorted CD4+, CD8+, or CD8+CD57+ T cells (not recorded which) from PBMCs. The origin of the receptors is a human donor in good health, serving as a control. Each CDR3 is given without its conserved first and last residue.

V | CDR3
TRBV7-2 | ASRADGGPNEKLF
TRBV5-6 | ASSLGDPNTGELF
TRBV2 | ASSVESPEQY
TRBV6-2/TRBV6-3 | ASSYSGEYNSPLH
TRBV20-1 | SAPRSEKLF
TRBV7-2 | ASSFTQGAEETQY
TRBV7-8 | ASSTGGRQPQH
TRBV25-1 | ASSEGPYSEKQY
TRBV7-2 | ASSFTGRMDYGYT
TRBV7-2 | ASSAASQKTEAF
TRBV12-3/TRBV12-4 | ASSRPLAGGPGNEQF
TRBV6-2/TRBV6-3 | ASSGLLSTDTQY
TRBV7-9 | ASSEQGGSTEAF
TRBV6-1 | ASSDGWPQH
TRBV20-1 | SASTHSGGYNEQF
TRBV7-8 | ASTLGDTGASKKIY
TRBV24-1 | ATSDAR
TRBV20-1 | SARPPRVGNSPLH
TRBV20-1 | SASTTTEAF
TRBV27 | ASSLRDRGYTPLH
TRBV6-2/TRBV6-3 | ASSYSGLAGGYNEQF
TRBV9 | ASSLPAAGAYNEQF
TRBV2 | ASSLDRASPHH
TRBV7-9 | ASRERAGGQY
TRBV5-5 | ASSSSHRGRYTGELF
TRBV12-3/TRBV12-4 | ATSGTLGTGEADTQY
TRBV2 | ASSGGDNYDLY
TRBV5-1 | ASSPPRGSSEQY
TRBV7-2 | ASSVLTLPRNNTY
TRBV7-2 | ASSPIRGQTGELF
TRBV7-8 | ASSTRDRGETQY
TRBV7-2 | ASSLSGTYTDAQY
TRBV10-3 | AISRGQGYT
TRBV7-2 | ASSFGSYGQYFGT
TRBV20-1 | SARGTCGYNGYT